This TCR beta chain emerged from a study of shared clonotypes between healthy human individuals. Sequencing was at deep level. Each subset's genomic DNA was split evenly across several immunoSEQ plates. Clones were read by immunoSEQ multiplex PCR, and TCRdb kept only the in-frame ones, dropping some. Of approximately 2,000,000 clones in the sample, 85% to 95% were seen once. Trimming pared 5 bases from V and 0 bases from J, leaving 18 bases between. Germline CDR1 SEHNR, CDR2 FQNEAQ (reference sequence). The CDR3 consists of 17 residues. The chain couples TRBV7-9 to TRBJ2-3; D not certain. This TCR came from a man younger than 35 in good health. Some clones in this sample may be carry-over from other donors' samples. The sample comprised naive CD4+ T cells from PBMCs. Subset reported: CD45RA+ positively selected. Here the CDR3 reads CASSPTRWKTSTDTQYF. The CDR3 bases are TGTGCCAGCAGCCCGACCCGGTGGAAAACTAGCACAGATACGCAGTATTTT.